The 25 T cell receptor beta chains presented below share a single source sample, sequenced in a study of cytomegalovirus exposure and HLA in healthy donors. Vbeta (60) and Jbeta (13) primers were used in the PCR. Repertoires were generated with immunoSEQ multiplex PCR, while TCRdb's copy carries only in-frame clones and drops some. The table lists approximately 210,000 clones, about nine tenths of them singletons. Sequencing input: PBMCs. The receptor set was obtained from a man younger than 45 in good health and CMV-seronegative.

The chain carries TRBV5-1 and TRBJ2-3, with TRBD2 as a possible D gene (5 bases). V was cut by 0 bases and J by 6 bases, with 11 bases left in between. From germline, CDR1 is SGHRS and CDR2 YFSETQ. The length of the CDR3 is 14 residues. Here the CDR3 DNA reads TGCGCCAGCAGCTTGGATGGCGGGCTGGATACGCAGTATTTT. Translating gives CASSLDGGLDTQYF.

The chain carries TRBV6-5 and TRBJ1-5; tentatively, D is TRBD1 (6 bases). The V end lost 9 bases, the J end lost 6 bases, and 12 bases lay between the germline ends. CDR1 is MNHEY and CDR2 is SVGAGI in the germline V gene. The CDR3 is 12 residues long. The CDR3 bases are TGTGCCAGACAGGGTTACGGTCAGCCCCAGCATTTT. This sequence encodes CARQGYGQPQHF.

This chain joins TRBV5-8 and TRBJ2-2; D gene uncertain. The CDR3 totals 15 residues. Germline loops: CDR1 SGHTS, CDR2 YDEGEE. Trimming took 4 bases from V and 3 from J, leaving 13 bases between them. The CDR3 is CASSLPLPDTGELFF. The CDR3 DNA reads as TGTGCCAGCAGCCTCCCTCTACCTGACACCGGGGAGCTGTTTTTT.

The chain couples TRBV29-1 to TRBJ2-2; TRBD2 matches at 7 bases. The CDR3 covers 12 residues. After removal of 7 bases from V and 6 bases from J, the junction contained 5 bases not matched to a gene. Germline loops: CDR1 SQVTM, CDR2 ANQGSEA. The CDR3 loop reads CSAFREAGELFF. DNA for the CDR3: TGCAGCGCCTTCCGGGAGGCCGGGGAGCTGTTTTTT.

The chain combines TRBV6-1 with TRBJ1-6; D is possibly TRBD1 (6 bases). Germline V gives CDR1 MNHNS, CDR2 SASEGT. V lost 3 bases, J lost 4 bases, and 13 bases lay in between. This CDR3 is 16 amino acids long. The CDR3 region is CASSDRGGGYNSPLHF. The CDR3, as DNA: TGTGCCAGCAGTGATAGGGGGGGCGGTTATAATTCACCCCTCCACTTT.

This chain uses TRBV10-3 with TRBJ2-7; 13 nucleotides line up with TRBD2. Germline CDR1 ENHRY, CDR2 SYGVKD. This CDR3 region has 16 residues. V lost 0 bases to trimming and J lost 7 bases; unmatched junction nucleotides: 6. CDR3 DNA: TGTGCCATCAGTGAGTCGGGGACTAGCGGGATGGGTGAGCAGTACTTC. Protein product: CAISESGTSGMGEQYF.

The CDR3 is CASSLFRGNQPQHF. CDR3 nucleotide sequence: TGTGCCAGCAGTTTATTTCGAGGCAATCAGCCCCAGCATTTT. This chain uses TRBV27 with TRBJ1-5, with D unresolved. The CDR3 runs to 14 residues. Trimming removed 1 base at V and 2 bases at J, with 6 bases between. Germline V lookup: CDR1 MNHEY, CDR2 SMNVEV (reference sequence).

This clone came up a few times. Distinct nucleotide sequences in the sample also encode this CDR3. The chain employs TRBV27 and TRBJ2-7; D perhaps matches TRBD1 (6 bases). V dropped 5 bases and J dropped 1 base, with 9 bases sitting between them. CDR1 MNHEY and CDR2 SMNVEV come from the germline V gene (reference sequence). The CDR3 extends over 13 amino acids. The CDR3 DNA reads as TGTGCCAGCAGTGCCGGACAGTCCTACGAGCAGTACTTC. Translated: CASSAGQSYEQYF.

V usage is TRBV19 and J usage is TRBJ1-3, with 10 positions matching TRBD1. The germline gives CDR1 LNHDA, CDR2 SQIVND (reference sequence). The V segment lost 6 bases and the J segment 0 bases; nucleotides outside the gene matches: 5. The CDR3 extends over 16 amino acids. The chain's CDR3 is CASRLGQGGSGNTIYF. Written as DNA, the CDR3 is TGTGCCAGTAGGCTTGGACAGGGGGGCTCTGGAAACACCATATATTTT.

A remark on this clone: One end of the junction is discordant with germline, which a read error may explain. The chain couples TRBV7-9 to TRBJ2-7, with D perhaps matching TRBD1 (6 bases). Germline lookup yields CDR1 SEHNR and CDR2 FQNEAQ (reference sequence). This CDR3 comprises 16 residues. The CDR3 region has the DNA TGTTCCAGCAGCCCCCCGACAGGTCAAAGGCGTTACGAGCAGTACTTC. As protein: CSSSPPTGQRRYEQYF. Looking up the rest from reference TRBV7-9 and TRBJ2-7 gives the full variable domain: DTGVSQNPRHKITKRGQNVTFRCDPISEHNRLYWYRQTLGQGPEFLTYFQNEAQLEKSRLLSDRFSAERPKGSFSTLEIQRTEQGDSAMYLCSSSPPTGQRRYEQYFGPGTRLTVT.

The chain couples TRBV11-2 to TRBJ2-2; tentative D call: TRBD1 (5 bases). The CDR3 consists of 16 residues. Germline-derived CDR1 and CDR2 are SGHAT and FQNNGV. The V end was cut by 5 bases, the J end by 2 bases, with 15 bases between. The chain's CDR3 is CASSQGVVRNTGELFF. The CDR3 DNA reads TGTGCCAGCAGCCAAGGGGTGGTCAGAAACACCGGGGAGCTGTTTTTT.

V is TRBV5-1 and J is TRBJ1-6; D is ambiguous. Germline CDR1 is SGHRS and CDR2 is YFSETQ. The V gene lost 4 bases and the J gene lost 7 bases, with 12 bases spanning the gap. The CDR3 runs 14 residues. CDR3 region: CASSPLPGNSPLHF. The DNA for the CDR3 is TGCGCCAGCAGCCCCCTACCGGGGAATTCACCCCTCCACTTT.

This chain links TRBV7-2 with TRBJ2-1; no firm D call. The length of the CDR3 is 12 residues. With 5 bases removed from V and 12 bases from J, the gap between germline ends came to 14 bases. Germline V CDR1 and CDR2: SGHTA, FQGNSA. CDR3 amino acids: CASSQNGERQFF. The DNA for the CDR3 is TGTGCCAGCAGCCAGAACGGAGAGAGGCAGTTCTTC.

This chain uses TRBV30 with TRBJ1-2; 7 bases align to TRBD1. J was trimmed by 7 bases and V by 3 bases; bases with no gene match: 11. The CDR3 runs to 14 residues. Germline CDR1 and CDR2: GTSNPN and SVGIG (reference sequence). Here the CDR3 reads CAWRDQTGRTGYTF. CDR3 nucleotide sequence: TGTGCCTGGAGGGACCAGACAGGGCGTACTGGCTACACCTTC. The full variable domain, rest sourced from reference TRBV30 and TRBJ1-2, is SQTIHQWPATLVQPVGSPLSLECTVEGTSNPNLYWYRQAAGRGLQLLFYSVGIGQISSEVPQNLSASRPQDRQFILSSKKLLLSDSGFYLCAWRDQTGRTGYTFGSGTRLTVV.

With respect to this clone: Other DNA sequences in this specimen translate into the identical CDR3. The chain has TRBV11-2 and TRBJ1-5; D might be TRBD1 (6 bases). Germline CDR1 and CDR2: SGHAT and FQNNGV. Trimming cost V 1 base and J 2 bases, with 6 bases left between them. This CDR3 is 14 amino acids long. This chain's CDR3 is CASSLAGGNQPQHF. The CDR3 DNA reads TGTGCCAGCAGCTTAGCAGGGGGCAATCAGCCCCAGCATTTT.

This clone was detected a few times. The V call is TRBV18, the J call TRBJ2-5; D possibly corresponds to TRBD2 (6 bases). The CDR3 totals 15 residues. Germline V gene sequence: CDR1 KGHSH, CDR2 LQKENI. Trimming removed 6 bases at V and 2 bases at J, with 16 bases between. In nucleotides, the CDR3 is TGTGCCAGCTCCGCGGGGCCAAATGGGCAAGAGACCCAGTACTTC. It encodes CASSAGPNGQETQYF.

V usage is TRBV5-1 and J usage is TRBJ1-2; the D gene is possibly TRBD1 (6 bases). The CDR3 runs to 15 residues. CDR1 and CDR2 (germline): SGHRS, YFSETQ. Trimming left V 4 bases short and J 3 bases short, with 16 bases between. CDR3 protein: CASSPRTAKYYGYTF. DNA of the CDR3: TGCGCCAGCAGCCCGAGGACAGCGAAATACTATGGCTACACCTTC.

This chain uses TRBV2 with TRBJ1-6; 7 positions match TRBD1. The germline V gene encodes CDR1 SNHLY and CDR2 FYNNEI. The CDR3 length is 18 residues. The V segment lost 6 bases and the J segment 4 bases; nucleotides outside the gene matches: 15. CDR3 sequence (DNA): TGTGCCAGCAGGGCCGGGACAGCGCCTTTACTTTATAATTCACCCCTCCACTTT. This codes for CASRAGTAPLLYNSPLHF.

V is TRBV7-9 and J is TRBJ2-5; TRBD1 matches at 9 bases. CDR1 and CDR2 from the germline V gene are SEHNR and FQNEAQ (reference sequence). The V gene end was trimmed by 5 bases and the J gene end by 4 bases; junction bases not matched to a gene: 5. This CDR3 spans 14 amino acids. Written as DNA, the CDR3 is TGTGCCAGCAGCCCAGGACAGGGGCGAGAGACCCAGTACTTC. Protein: CASSPGQGRETQYF. The whole variable domain, remainder taken from reference TRBV7-9 and TRBJ2-5, is DTGVSQNPRHKITKRGQNVTFRCDPISEHNRLYWYRQTLGQGPEFLTYFQNEAQLEKSRLLSDRFSAERPKGSFSTLEIQRTEQGDSAMYLCASSPGQGRETQYFGPGTRLLVL.

The chain couples TRBV19 to TRBJ1-2, with 7 bases aligning to TRBD1. Germline V gene sequence: CDR1 LNHDA, CDR2 SQIVND (reference sequence). Trimming at V came to 1 base and at J to 7 bases, leaving 9 bases not matched to a gene. This CDR3 contains 15 residues. In nucleotides, the CDR3 is TGTGCCAGTAGTATAGTAGTAGGGGGCGGCCTTGGCTACACCTTC. It codes for CASSIVVGGGLGYTF.

The V gene is TRBV28, the J gene TRBJ1-2, with TRBD1 matching over 8 bases. The CDR3 runs 14 residues. V trimming: 6 bases; J trimming: 5 bases; junction bases outside the gene matches: 8. Germline loops: CDR1 MDHEN, CDR2 SYDVKM. The CDR3 nucleotides are TGTGCCAGCAGAGCGCTGGACAGGGCGTATGGCTACACCTTC. Amino acids: CASRALDRAYGYTF.

The V gene is TRBV6-5, the J gene TRBJ2-2; 7 bases are shared with TRBD1. CDR3 length: 16 amino acids. V was pared by 2 bases and J by 2 bases, with 5 bases of the junction left unmatched. Looked up from germline, CDR1 is MNHEY and CDR2 is SVGAGI. CDR3 bases: TGTGCCAGCAGTTACCAGACAGGGCACAACACCGGGGAGCTGTTTTTT. Translating gives CASSYQTGHNTGELFF.

The gene calls are TRBV7-9 and TRBJ2-7; D is possibly TRBD2 (6 bases). V was trimmed by 2 bases and J by 5 bases, leaving 13 bases between them. The V gene's germline CDR1 is SEHNR and CDR2 FQNEAQ (reference sequence). There are 14 residues in the CDR3. The CDR3 protein is CASSLSGSLDEQYF. The CDR3 bases are TGTGCCAGCAGCTTATCCGGGAGTCTAGACGAGCAGTACTTC.

This sequence joins TRBV6-1 and TRBJ1-2; a possible D gene is TRBD1 (6 bases). V was cut by 3 bases and J by 4 bases, with 12 bases left in between. CDR1 is MNHNS and CDR2 is SASEGT in the germline V gene. The CDR3 runs to 14 residues. CDR3 DNA: TGTGCCAGCAGTGAGACAGGAAAGCTCTATGGCTACACCTTC. Amino acid sequence: CASSETGKLYGYTF.

CDR3 sequence reads: CASSQDPGQPHRPLHF. The CDR3 region has the DNA TGTGCCAGCAGCCAAGACCCGGGACAGCCCCATAGACCCCTCCACTTT. The J gene is TRBJ1-6, the V gene TRBV4-2, with 7 bases that match TRBD1. CDR3 length: 16 residues. CDR1 is LGHNA, CDR2 YNFKEQ, per germline. The trim removed 0 bases at V and 12 bases at J, leaving 11 bases unmatched.